This is a list of T cell receptor beta chains from one sample in a study of blood T cell repertoires in COVID-19. Sequenced by immunoSEQ multiplex PCR; TCRdb stores in-frame clones only, minus some. The sample has 300,000 to 500,000 clones, 70% to 90% seen once. Sequences were obtained from PBMCs or T cells enriched from blood (not recorded which). The origin of the receptors is a woman aged 25 to 45 with acute COVID-19. Each CDR3 is given with its conserved first and last residue. A D gene is named only where the DNA matches it firmly. For some rows the clone size is stated as once, few or many, or as a class when expanded; others skip it.

TGTGCCAGCAGCTTCCAGGGAAAAGGTGAAGCTTTCTTT	CASSFQGKGEAFF	TRBV7-9	NA	13	TRBJ1-1	NA
TGTGCCAGCAGTTCCCGGGGCTGGGAGCGGGGGATGGATGAGCAGTTCTTC	CASSSRGWERGMDEQFF	TRBV7-9	NA	17	TRBJ2-1	TRBD2
TGCAGCGTTGAAGAAACAGGGGGAGCAGAGACCCAGTACTTC	CSVEETGGAETQYF	TRBV29-1	NA	14	TRBJ2-5	TRBD1
TGTGCCAGCAGCCAAGATAACAATGAGCAGTTCTTC	CASSQDNNEQFF	TRBV4-2	once	12	TRBJ2-1	NA
TGTGCCAGCAGCCCCAGCAAAGGGGCCTACGAGCAGTACTTC	CASSPSKGAYEQYF	TRBV7-9	NA	14	TRBJ2-7	NA
TGTGCCAGCAGTTTGGGGCAGGACTATGGCTACACCTTC	CASSLGQDYGYTF	TRBV12-3/TRBV12-4	NA	13	TRBJ1-2	NA
TGTGCCAGTAGCGTTCAAGTCGCCAGGGACTCTGGAAACACCATATATTTT	CASSVQVARDSGNTIYF	TRBV19	NA	17	TRBJ1-3	NA
TGTGCCAGCAGCTTATCCTCGGGGGGGCCAGGAACCGGGGAGCTGTTTTTT	CASSLSSGGPGTGELFF	TRBV7-9	NA	17	TRBJ2-2	TRBD2
TGCGCCAGCAGCCAGAACAGGGGGCAAGGGAACACCATATATTTT	CASSQNRGQGNTIYF	TRBV4-1	NA	15	TRBJ1-3	TRBD1
TGTGCCAGCAAAACAGGGTTAGAATCCTACGAGCAGTACTTC	CASKTGLESYEQYF	TRBV6-5	NA	14	TRBJ2-7	NA
TGTGCCAGCTCACTCTCTGGGCACTCTGGAAACACCATATATTTT	CASSLSGHSGNTIYF	TRBV18	NA	15	TRBJ1-3	NA
TGTGCTAGTGCCGGACAGGGGGCCTCCTACGAGCAGTACTTC	CASAGQGASYEQYF	TRBV12-5	NA	14	TRBJ2-7	TRBD1
TGTGCCAGCAACCGTCAGGGAAGAGAGAACACTGAAGCTTTCTTT	CASNRQGRENTEAFF	TRBV2	NA	15	TRBJ1-1	NA
TGTGCCAGTAGCCCACTCAGGGAAGTTACAGATACGCAGTATTTT	CASSPLREVTDTQYF	TRBV19	NA	15	TRBJ2-3	NA
TGTGCCCCTTTTCAGACAGGGTTTAACTCACCCCTCCACTTT	CAPFQTGFNSPLHF	TRBV12-5	NA	14	TRBJ1-6	TRBD1
TGCGCCAGCAGCCAAGGAGGGACAGGGATGCTGAACACTGAAGCTTTCTTT	CASSQGGTGMLNTEAFF	TRBV4-1	NA	17	TRBJ1-1	TRBD1